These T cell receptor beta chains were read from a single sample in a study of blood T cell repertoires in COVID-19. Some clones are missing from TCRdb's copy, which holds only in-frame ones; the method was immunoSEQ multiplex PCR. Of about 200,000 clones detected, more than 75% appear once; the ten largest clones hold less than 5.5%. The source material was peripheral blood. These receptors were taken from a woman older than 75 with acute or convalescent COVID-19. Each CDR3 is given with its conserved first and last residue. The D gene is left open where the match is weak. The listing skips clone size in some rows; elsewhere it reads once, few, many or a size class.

TGTGCCAGCAGTTTGGGAGGGATAGCTTTCTTT,CASSLGGIAFF,TRBV28,.,.,TRBJ1-1
TGTGCTAGCAGCTCCCCAGGGAGGGCAGGTACAGATACGCAGTATTTT,CASSSPGRAGTDTQYF,TRBV7-7,TRBD2,many,TRBJ2-3
TGTGCCAGCAGCTCAACAGCCCTGAACACTGAAGCTTTCTTT,CASSSTALNTEAFF,TRBV5-5,.,once,TRBJ1-1
TGTGCCAGCTCACCAGACAGGGGGTCCCACGAGCAGTACTTC,CASSPDRGSHEQYF,TRBV18,TRBD1,.,TRBJ2-7
TGCGCCAGCAGCTCGGGTATAAGAGATACGCAGTATTTT,CASSSGIRDTQYF,TRBV5-1,.,.,TRBJ2-3
TGTGCCAGCAGCTTGGCCGCCGGTCTCGGGTACGAGCAGTACTTC,CASSLAAGLGYEQYF,TRBV5-5,.,.,TRBJ2-7
TGTGCCAGCTCCGCACGGGGGTCTCCCTATGGCTACACCTTC,CASSARGSPYGYTF,TRBV19,.,.,TRBJ1-2
TGCGCCAGCAGCTTGGGGCTAGCGGGAGCCCTCGAGGATACGCAGTATTTT,CASSLGLAGALEDTQYF,TRBV5-1,TRBD2,.,TRBJ2-3
TGTGCCAGTAGTGACAGGTCCAGGGCCCTAACCTACGAGCAGTACTTC,CASSDRSRALTYEQYF,TRBV19,.,once,TRBJ2-7
TGTGCCAGCAGCCAGGCTTCTTTGGGGGATAGCGGGAAAGAGACCCAGTACTTC,CASSQASLGDSGKETQYF,TRBV4-2,TRBD2,.,TRBJ2-5
TGTGCCAGCAGCTTATTGGGACAGGGGGCAGATACGCAGTATTTT,CASSLLGQGADTQYF,TRBV7-3,TRBD1,few,TRBJ2-3
TGCAGCGTGAGGGAGACCTACGAGCAGTACTTC,CSVRETYEQYF,TRBV29-1,.,few,TRBJ2-7
TGTGCCAGTAGTACGGACAGGATTAATTCACCCCTCCACTTT,CASSTDRINSPLHF,TRBV19,TRBD1,few,TRBJ1-6
TGTGCCAGCAGTGGACAGGGACAAAACATTCAGTACTTC,CASSGQGQNIQYF,TRBV2,TRBD1,.,TRBJ2-4
TGTGCCAGCAGCTTAGCGGTCGTATCTAGCGGGAGGGTTGAGCAGTTCTTC,CASSLAVVSSGRVEQFF,TRBV7-2,TRBD2,.,TRBJ2-1
TGTGCCAGCACACCGGCGGGCAACTATGGCTACACCTTC,CASTPAGNYGYTF,TRBV12-3/TRBV12-4,.,.,TRBJ1-2
TGTGCCAGCTCACCCAGGGGTCAGCCCCAGCATTTT,CASSPRGQPQHF,TRBV18,.,.,TRBJ1-5
TGCAGTGCTAGTGAGGGACTAGCGGCCTACGAGCAGTACTTC,CSASEGLAAYEQYF,TRBV20-1,TRBD2,.,TRBJ2-7
TGTGCCAGCACCCTTGCCGGTGGAAACACCATATATTTT,CASTLAGGNTIYF,TRBV7-9,.,few,TRBJ1-3
TGTGCCACCAGTGTTCCCGGCAGGGAAGGGGCCAACGTCCTGACTTTC,CATSVPGREGANVLTF,TRBV24-1,.,.,TRBJ2-6
TGTGCCAGCAGTCCGGGGGCCTACAATGAGCAGTTCTTC,CASSPGAYNEQFF,TRBV6-2/TRBV6-3,.,.,TRBJ2-1
TGCGCCAGCAGCCAAAATTTGGCAGGGCTATATGGCTACACCTTC,CASSQNLAGLYGYTF,TRBV4-3,.,.,TRBJ1-2
TGTGCCAGTCTTGGAGGGAGCTACGAGCAGTACTTC,CASLGGSYEQYF,TRBV19,.,.,TRBJ2-7
TGTGCCAGCAGTCTTCGACAGGGTAATAATTCACCCCTCCACTTT,CASSLRQGNNSPLHF,TRBV28,TRBD1,.,TRBJ1-6
TGTGCCAGCAGTACCTTCCGGACTAACACAGAGCATTTT,CASSTFRTNTEHF,TRBV6-5,.,.,TRBJ1-5
TGCAGCGTTACCTATACAGTAAAGGACACTGAAGCTTTCTTT,CSVTYTVKDTEAFF,TRBV29-1,.,.,TRBJ1-1
TGTGCCAGCTCCGCCGACAGCTCTGGAAACACCATATATTTT,CASSADSSGNTIYF,TRBV18,.,.,TRBJ1-3
TGTGCCAGCAGCTTACAGGGAAGCACAGATACGCAGTATTTT,CASSLQGSTDTQYF,TRBV5-4,.,.,TRBJ2-3
TGTGCCAGCTCGTTGGACAATCAAGAGTCTGAAGCTTTCTTT,CASSLDNQESEAFF,TRBV6-4,.,.,TRBJ1-1
TGTGCCAGCAGCATGACAGGGGGGATCACTGAAGCTTTCTTT,CASSMTGGITEAFF,TRBV6-2/TRBV6-3,TRBD1,few,TRBJ1-1
TGCGCCAGCAGCCTTATACAGGGGGCGAACTATGGCTACACCTTC,CASSLIQGANYGYTF,TRBV5-1,TRBD1,.,TRBJ1-2
TGTGCCAGCAGCTCAACCAGGACAGGGAGGTTGACTAATGAAAAACTGTTTTTT,CASSSTRTGRLTNEKLFF,TRBV7-2,TRBD1,once,TRBJ1-4
TGTGCCAGTAGTCGGGGGAGGGAGCCCAATTCACCCCTCCACTTT,CASSRGREPNSPLHF,TRBV19,.,.,TRBJ1-6
TGTGCCAGCCAAGGAGAGGCCAATTCACCCCTCCACTTT,CASQGEANSPLHF,TRBV18,.,few,TRBJ1-6
TGTGCCACCAGTGATGCCGGGACTAGCGGGATTGAGCAGTTCTTC,CATSDAGTSGIEQFF,TRBV24-1,TRBD2,.,TRBJ2-1
TGTGCCAGCAGCTTAAGCGGAGCTATCGGCGAGCAGTACTTC,CASSLSGAIGEQYF,TRBV11-2,.,.,TRBJ2-7
TGTGCCAGTAGCACAGGCTATGGCTACACCTTC,CASSTGYGYTF,TRBV19,.,.,TRBJ1-2
TGTGCCAGCAGTGACTCCAACCTAGCCGGGGTGTTCACCGGGGAGCTGTTTTTT,CASSDSNLAGVFTGELFF,TRBV6-4,.,many,TRBJ2-2
TGTGCCATCAGTGAGTCAACGCGACAGGGGATGGGTGAAAAACTGTTTTTT,CAISESTRQGMGEKLFF,TRBV10-3,TRBD1,.,TRBJ1-4
TGTGCCAGCACCACGGGCGGGGGCGGTAATGAAAAACTGTTTTTT,CASTTGGGGNEKLFF,TRBV5-4,.,.,TRBJ1-4
TGTGCCAGCTCAAAGGGGGGGGACGAGCAGTACTTC,CASSKGGDEQYF,TRBV18,.,once,TRBJ2-7
TGTGCCAGCAGTAAAACCCGACAGGGGTTCAACTATGGCTACACCTTC,CASSKTRQGFNYGYTF,TRBV7-9,TRBD1,.,TRBJ1-2
TGTGCCAGCAGCTTACAGAACTATGGCTACACCTTC,CASSLQNYGYTF,TRBV7-2,.,.,TRBJ1-2
TGCGCCAGCAGCCAAGATCGAAGGCAGGGTCGACCCTACGAGCAGTACTTC,CASSQDRRQGRPYEQYF,TRBV4-3,.,.,TRBJ2-7
TGTGCCAGCAGTTACTCAGGGGGCGCAGTCTATGGCTACACCTTC,CASSYSGGAVYGYTF,TRBV6-5,TRBD1,once,TRBJ1-2
TGTGCCAGCAGTTACTCGGGGCAGGGACTCTATGGCTACACCTTC,CASSYSGQGLYGYTF,TRBV6-5,.,.,TRBJ1-2
TGTGCCATCAGTGAGTCATCCGGGACTAGTCTCCACGAGCAGTACTTC,CAISESSGTSLHEQYF,TRBV10-3,TRBD2,.,TRBJ2-7
TGTGCCAGTTCCCCAGGTAGAAATGAAAAACTGTTTTTT,CASSPGRNEKLFF,TRBV7-2,.,.,TRBJ1-4
TGCGCCAGCAGCTTACTAGGACAGGGTAGATTTGGCTACACCTTC,CASSLLGQGRFGYTF,TRBV5-1,TRBD1,few,TRBJ1-2
TGTGCCAGCAGTCTAAGACAGACATATGGCTACACCTTC,CASSLRQTYGYTF,TRBV28,.,.,TRBJ1-2
TGTGCCAGCAGTTGGGGGGGGTCTCTCAGCACTGAAGCTTTCTTT,CASSWGGSLSTEAFF,TRBV28,.,few,TRBJ1-1
TGTGCCAGCAGCCTCCTCGGGGGTTTCACCGGGGAGCTGTTTTTT,CASSLLGGFTGELFF,TRBV7-3,.,many,TRBJ2-2
TGTGCCATCAGCGACACCCCAGGGGGCTCAGATACGCAGTATTTT,CAISDTPGGSDTQYF,TRBV10-3,TRBD1,.,TRBJ2-3
TGTGCCAGCAGTTTGCTCGACAGGGGGCTTGGCTACACCTTC,CASSLLDRGLGYTF,TRBV6-5,TRBD1,.,TRBJ1-2
TGCGCCAGCAGCTACGGGACTTCCTACTACGAGCAGTACTTC,CASSYGTSYYEQYF,TRBV5-1,.,.,TRBJ2-7